This T cell receptor (beta chain) appears in the sequencing data of a study of a mutant IDH1 vaccine in newly diagnosed glioma. Study in general: Among treated patients, approximately 60% were male and about 40% female, and mean age was approximately 40 years. Receipt of radiotherapy, temozolomide, or both preceded the study, and most received both.

As to time point: week 35, safety follow-up. Doses of 300 ug of mutant IDH1 20-mer peptide were given with topical imiquimod. Eight vaccinations went to patients in weeks 1, 3, 5, 7, 11, 15, 19, 23. Data came from immunoSEQ multiplex PCR; TCRdb stores just in-frame clones and leaves some out. The sample carries more than 35,000 clones, under 90% recorded once. Details on this clone: The antigen remains unidentified. The same CDR3 can be traced to other DNA sequences in this sample.

Trimming cost V 1 base and J 1 base, with 4 bases left between them. Germline V gene lookup returns CDR1 SGHVS and CDR2 FNYEAQ. This CDR3 region has 13 residues. The starting material was PBMCs, obtained from a glioma patient whose treatment included an IDH1 peptide vaccine. The sequence came from a woman aged 35 to 49 with glioma. Some clones in this sample may be carry-over from other donors' samples. The chain employs TRBV7-6 and TRBJ1-1, with unresolved D. CDR3 in amino acids: CASSLGRNTEAFF. DNA of the CDR3: TGTGCCAGCAGCTTAGGTCGGAACACTGAAGCTTTCTTT.